This T cell receptor (beta chain) was found in a study of OX40 agonist ivuxolimab in advanced cancers. The study in broad terms: Ivuxolimab was an agonistic, fully human IgG2 monoclonal antibody directed against OX40 (CD134), a costimulatory receptor. Intravenous ivuxolimab was administered to patients every 2 weeks at six dose levels: 0.01, 0.1, 0.3, 1.5, 3 and 10 mg/kg. Of the 50 to 55 dose-escalation patients, hepatocellular carcinoma was present in about 20, melanoma in roughly 15, renal cell carcinoma in 9 and head and neck cancer in 9. A male proportion of around 83% and a mean age of 60 years, ranging from about 20 to 80, were recorded for the dose-escalation cohort. Patients were allowed to have had prior anti-PD-1, anti-PD-L1 or anti-CTLA-4 therapy, and 40% of the dose-escalation patients had previously received checkpoint inhibitors. Partial responses were achieved by three dose-escalation patients, of whom one had hepatocellular carcinoma and two had cutaneous melanoma. Peripheral TCRbeta sequencing was intended to test whether TCR sequence diversity was altered and clonal T-cell expansion was caused by ivuxolimab. The paper covers the monotherapy dose-escalation part of the phase I ivuxolimab trial, which included N = 52 patients.

Study-wide conclusions, independent of this receptor: On average, CD8+ T cells showed more expanded clones than CD4+ T cells after ivuxolimab. At doses of 0.1 to 3.0 mg/kg, clonal expansion of both CD4+ and CD8+ T cells in blood was seen between baseline and week 6. The antigen specificity of the peripheral T cells that underwent clonal expansion was not determined. Low levels of normalized T-cell clonal expansion were also seen in some nonresponding patients. In partial responders in the 0.1-3.0 mg/kg groups, normalized peripheral clonal expansion was found to be among the lowest, especially among CD8+ T cells.

Genomic DNA was isolated from the sorted cells so that the TCRbeta CDR3 region could be sequenced. The immunoSEQ Assay was used for sequencing of TCRbeta CDR3 regions. The source is immuneACCESS, and TCRdb retained only in-frame sequences with V and J called. Part of the clones is not carried over; for the studies checked, unresolved V genes explain less than half of this, and the remainder is unexplained. The sample data list 40,000 or so clones, and roughly four fifths of these were observed just once. Of the sample, more than 2% falls within the top ten clones. Patients with autoimmune disease history or receiving systemic immunosuppression were excluded from the trial. Peripheral blood for TCR sequencing was drawn from every dose cohort at baseline, at cycle 4 day 1 and at cycle 7 day 1. Samples were obtained from an open-label, multicenter, first-in-human phase I dose-escalation trial of ivuxolimab. Adults with locally advanced or metastatic melanoma, renal cell carcinoma, hepatocellular carcinoma or head and neck squamous cell carcinoma were enrolled in the trial. Before TCR sequencing, CD4+ T cells and CD8+ T cells were sorted from peripheral blood as separate populations.

A note on this clone: It has no known antigen specificity. Per-nucleotide qualities are absent, and no much larger clonotype sits a single base away.

The source of this sequence is an adult with an advanced solid tumor such as melanoma, head and neck, liver or kidney cancer. Sequenced here: CD4+ or CD8+ T cells sorted from blood, sampled in a trial of the OX40 agonist ivuxolimab.

The nucleotide sequence reads TGTGCCAGCAGACTTACAGGGTTCTATCAGCCCCAGCATTTT. It translates as CASRLTGFYQPQHF. Rearrangement joined TRBV28 to TRBJ1-5; TRBD1 is a weak D gene call, 6 bases matching. Looking up the germline V gene yields CDR1 MDHEN and CDR2 SYDVKM. V is reduced by 6 bases and J by 5 bases, leaving a spacing of 14 bases between them. The cysteine opens and the phenylalanine closes a CDR3 of 14 amino acids. Only CDR3 DNA is held: 42 bases, read in frame from base 1.